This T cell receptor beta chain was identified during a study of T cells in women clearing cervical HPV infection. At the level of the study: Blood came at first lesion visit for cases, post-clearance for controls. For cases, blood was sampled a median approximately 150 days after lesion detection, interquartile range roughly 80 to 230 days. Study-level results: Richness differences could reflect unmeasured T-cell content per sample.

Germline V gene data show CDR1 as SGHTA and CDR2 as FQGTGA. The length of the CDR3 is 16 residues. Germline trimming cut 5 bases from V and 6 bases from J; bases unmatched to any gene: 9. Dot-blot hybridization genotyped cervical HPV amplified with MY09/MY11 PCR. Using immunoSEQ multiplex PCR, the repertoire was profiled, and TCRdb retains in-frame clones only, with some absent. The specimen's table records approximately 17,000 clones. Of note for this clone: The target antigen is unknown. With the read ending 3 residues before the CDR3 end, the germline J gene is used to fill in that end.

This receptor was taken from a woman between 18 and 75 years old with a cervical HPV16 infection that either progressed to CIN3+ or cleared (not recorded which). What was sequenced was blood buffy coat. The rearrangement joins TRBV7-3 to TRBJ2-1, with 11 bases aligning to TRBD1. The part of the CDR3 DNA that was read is TGTGCCAGCAGCAAGACTACCGGGACAGGGGGCAATGAG. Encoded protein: CASSKTTGTGGNE. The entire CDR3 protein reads CASSKTTGTGGNEQFF.